Listed below are T cell receptor beta chains from one sample, sequenced in a study of CD8 T cells in ankylosing spondylitis. TCRdb reprocessed the 5' RACE reads via MiXCR and lists one record per CDR3 protein. The table lists 650,000 to 800,000 distinct CDR3 sequences, roughly 19% of them singletons. Material: blood, either unsorted or a sorted T cell fraction (not recorded which). Receptor source: a male donor with ankylosing spondylitis. The CDR3 runs from the conserved cysteine through the conserved F or W. D genes are given only for firm matches. Size is stated for part of the rows, as once, few or many counts, or as a class when the clone is expanded.

>TRBJ2-7|13|.|.|TRBV5-6
CASSLEGRGEQYF
TGTGCCAGCAGCTTGGAGGGCCGGGGGGAGCAGTACTTC
>TRBJ1-2|14|.|.|TRBV12-3/TRBV12-4
CASSLRWGRGGYTF
TGTGCCAGCAGTCTCCGGTGGGGGCGCGGGGGCTACACCTTC
>TRBJ2-7|16|.|TRBD2|TRBV7-8
CASSPWASGAMGEQYF
TGTGCCAGCAGCCCGTGGGCTAGCGGGGCCATGGGGGAGCAGTACTTC
>TRBJ1-1|15|many|.|TRBV10-3
CAARDPGRSNTEAFF
TGTGCCGCTCGCGATCCGGGTAGGTCGAACACTGAAGCTTTCTTT
>TRBJ2-2|15|few|.|TRBV5-1
CASSLAGSGKGELFF
TGCGCCAGCAGCTTGGCCGGTAGCGGAAAAGGGGAGCTGTTTTTT
>TRBJ2-4|19|once|TRBD2|TRBV5-3
CARSSPGTSSGMAKNIQYF
TGTGCCAGAAGTTCCCCCGGGACTAGCTCGGGGATGGCCAAAAACATTCAGTACTTC
>TRBJ2-1|18|.|TRBD2|TRBV7-6
CASSLAGLAGGRYNEQFF
TGTGCCAGCAGCTTAGCTGGACTAGCGGGAGGCAGGTACAATGAGCAGTTCTTC
>TRBJ2-1|18|.|TRBD2|TRBV4-1
CASSQVHLATSDYNEQFF
TGCGCCAGCAGCCAAGTTCATTTGGCGACTAGCGATTACAATGAGCAGTTCTTC
>TRBJ2-7|13|few|.|TRBV20-1
CSAKGHMVDEQYF
TGCAGTGCTAAAGGCCATATGGTGGACGAGCAGTACTTC
>TRBJ1-2|14|.|.|TRBV20-1
CSARDRGTHYGYTF
TGCAGTGCTAGAGATCGTGGGACACATTATGGCTACACCTTC
>TRBJ2-7|15|few|TRBD2|TRBV10-3
CAISAGTSGAYEQYF
TGTGCCATCAGCGCCGGGACTAGCGGGGCCTACGAGCAGTACTTC
>TRBJ2-7|15|.|.|TRBV20-1
CSATILPGLTYEQYF
TGCAGTGCTACAATATTACCGGGACTCACCTACGAGCAGTACTTC
>TRBJ2-3|14|few|.|TRBV18
CASSDAYSTDTQYF
TGTGCCAGCTCTGACGCGTATAGCACAGATACGCAGTATTTT
>TRBJ2-5|11|.|.|TRBV20-1
CSARGGETQYF
TGCAGTGCTAGAGGAGGAGAGACCCAGTACTTC
>TRBJ2-1|17|few|TRBD1|TRBV20-1
CSATELRTGATDNEQFF
TGCAGTGCTACTGAGTTGAGGACAGGGGCCACAGACAATGAGCAGTTCTTC
>TRBJ1-1|20|.|.|TRBV11-2
CASSLYPLHPYPAGGTEAFF
TGTGCCAGCAGCTTATATCCCCTCCACCCTTATCCCGCTGGCGGGACTGAAGCTTTCTTT
>TRBJ2-5|16|.|.|TRBV24-1
CATSDSTGARPETQYF
TGTGCCACCAGTGATTCCACCGGGGCCAGGCCGGAGACCCAGTACTTC
>TRBJ2-4|17|few|TRBD1|TRBV12-3/TRBV12-4
CASSLTGQGVPKNIQYF
TGTGCCAGCAGTTTAACGGGACAGGGGGTGCCCAAAAACATTCAGTACTTC
>TRBJ2-7|12|many|.|TRBV7-9
CASSSERYEQYF
TGTGCCAGCAGCTCAGAGCGCTACGAGCAGTACTTC
>TRBJ2-7|15|.|.|TRBV5-6
CASSLNGSPYYEQYF
TGTGCCAGCAGCTTGAACGGCTCACCCTACTACGAGCAGTACTTC